These T cell receptor beta chains were read from a single sample in a study of persistence of HIV-infected CD4 T cells. Antigen specificity for these receptors is unknown. Data came from immunoSEQ multiplex PCR; TCRdb stores just in-frame clones and leaves some out. The sample consists of 40,000 or so clones, about 88% of them appearing once. The material was CD4+ T cells sorted from PBMCs after approximately 18-hour stimulation, obtained from a patient who received antiretroviral therapy. The receptors were gathered from an adult woman with HIV who was CMV-seropositive. Each CDR3 is given with its conserved first and last residue. The order of the fields is D gene, clone size, J gene, V gene, CDR3 length, CDR3 DNA, CDR3 protein. A D gene is named only where the DNA matches it firmly. Expanded clones get a size class; other rows say once, few or many, or leave the size out.

TRBD1,NA,TRBJ2-7,TRBV10-3,13,TGTGCCATCAGTGCGACAGGGGGCCCCGAGCAGTACTTC,CAISATGGPEQYF
NA,NA,TRBJ1-1,TRBV10-3,15,TGTGCCATCAGTGAGGGGTTGGGGGAAAACACTGAAGCTTTCTTT,CAISEGLGENTEAFF
NA,NA,TRBJ2-2,TRBV13,18,TGTGCCAGCAGCGATTTTGATCCGAAGTTGACCCTACCCGGGGAGCTGTTTTTT,CASSDFDPKLTLPGELFF
TRBD1,NA,TRBJ1-2,TRBV4-1,15,TGCGCCAGCAGCCAAGCCGCAGGGGGGCTTGGGGGCTACACCTTC,CASSQAAGGLGGYTF
TRBD2,NA,TRBJ2-1,TRBV5-1,15,TGCGCCAGCAGCCGCGGGACTAGCCCAGAGGGGGAGCAGTTCTTC,CASSRGTSPEGEQFF
NA,NA,TRBJ1-6,TRBV12-3/TRBV12-4,13,TGTGCCAGCGCAGTGGAAGATAATTCACCCCTCCACTTT,CASAVEDNSPLHF
NA,NA,TRBJ2-1,TRBV19,14,TGTGCCAGTAGTATTACGGCTAGCGCCAATGAGCAGTTCTTC,CASSITASANEQFF
NA,NA,TRBJ1-6,TRBV25-1,16,TGTGCCAGCAGTCAGGGTAGTAGGCAGGGGTTATCACCCCTCCACTTT,CASSQGSRQGLSPLHF
TRBD1,few,TRBJ1-1,TRBV15,16,TGTGCCACCAGCAGACCTACAGGGGGTTCGAGCACTGAAGCTTTCTTT,CATSRPTGGSSTEAFF
NA,NA,TRBJ1-6,TRBV2,17,TGTGCCAGCAGGGGGGGCCGGGGACCTCCGTATAATTCACCCCTCCACTTT,CASRGGRGPPYNSPLHF
NA,NA,TRBJ1-2,TRBV30,14,TGTGCCTGGAGTGGGGCGAGAGCTAACTATGGCTACACCTTC,CAWSGARANYGYTF
NA,NA,TRBJ1-3,TRBV5-4,14,TGTGCCAGCAGCTTGGTTCCCGGAGGAAACACCATATATTTT,CASSLVPGGNTIYF
NA,NA,TRBJ2-5,TRBV9,12,TGTGCCAGCAGCCCCCTGGGGGAGACCCAGTACTTC,CASSPLGETQYF
NA,NA,TRBJ2-7,TRBV15,16,TGTGCCACCAGCAGAGAAGGGACGAGGAGCTCCTACGAGCAGTACTTC,CATSREGTRSSYEQYF
NA,NA,TRBJ1-1,TRBV11-3,13,TGTGCCAGCAGCTCCTACATGAACACTGAAGCTTTCTTT,CASSSYMNTEAFF
NA,once,TRBJ1-1,TRBV9,15,TGTGCCAGCAGCCCTCTCGGCGATCTGAACACTGAAGCTTTCTTT,CASSPLGDLNTEAFF
NA,NA,TRBJ2-6,TRBV27,16,TGTGCCAGCAGTTCATACGGACCGGCTGGGGCCAACGTCCTGACTTTC,CASSSYGPAGANVLTF
NA,NA,TRBJ2-2,TRBV6-4,14,TGTGCCAGCAGTGACAGGGTGAACACCGGGGAGCTGTTTTTT,CASSDRVNTGELFF
NA,NA,TRBJ2-4,TRBV7-8,15,TGTGCCAGCAGCCCGGGCCCGGGGTTCCAAAACATTCAGTACTTC,CASSPGPGFQNIQYF
NA,NA,TRBJ2-3,TRBV5-8,18,TGTGCCAGCAGCTTGTATAGCGGGGTCCCCCAGGGGGCAGATACGCAGTATTTT,CASSLYSGVPQGADTQYF
NA,NA,TRBJ2-4,TRBV15,13,TGTGCCACCAGCAGGAGGGACAAAAACATTCAGTACTTC,CATSRRDKNIQYF
NA,NA,TRBJ1-1,TRBV18,15,TGTGCCAGCTCACCCCAGGGACTAATGAACACTGAAGCTTTCTTT,CASSPQGLMNTEAFF
TRBD1,once,TRBJ1-5,TRBV7-2,15,TGTGCCAGCAGCCGGACAGGTTATAGCAATCAGCCCCAGCATTTT,CASSRTGYSNQPQHF
NA,NA,TRBJ2-3,TRBV12-5,12,TGTGCTAGTGGTCCGCAGCAGGATACGCAGTATTTT,CASGPQQDTQYF
TRBD2,once,TRBJ2-3,TRBV6-2/TRBV6-3,16,TGTGCCAGCAGTCGAGGACTAGCGGGGGGCACAGATACGCAGTATTTT,CASSRGLAGGTDTQYF
NA,NA,TRBJ1-3,TRBV10-3,14,TGTGCCGTCACAGGGACGTCGGCGGGAAACACCATATATTTT,CAVTGTSAGNTIYF
TRBD1,NA,TRBJ2-1,TRBV9,16,TGTGCCAGCAGCGTTTCCGGACAGGGGACCTACAATGAGCAGTTCTTC,CASSVSGQGTYNEQFF
NA,NA,TRBJ1-6,TRBV10-1,14,TGCGCCAGCAGCCCCGGCGGCACCAATTCACCCCTCCACTTT,CASSPGGTNSPLHF
TRBD1,NA,TRBJ1-3,TRBV10-3,15,TGTGCCATCAGGACCGGGACAGCGGCCGGAAACACCATATATTTT,CAIRTGTAAGNTIYF
NA,NA,TRBJ1-5,TRBV20-1,13,TGCAGTGCTAGTGGGGGTGAAGGACAGCCCCAGCATTTT,CSASGGEGQPQHF
NA,NA,TRBJ1-6,TRBV25-1,15,TGTGCCAGCAGTGCAGAGGCCTGGGGCAATTCACCCCTCCACTTT,CASSAEAWGNSPLHF
NA,few,TRBJ1-1,TRBV5-1,14,TGCGCCAGCAGCTTGTTGGCAACTAACACTGAAGCTTTCTTT,CASSLLATNTEAFF
TRBD1,NA,TRBJ1-1,TRBV5-5,16,TGTGCCAGCAGCCGCGGACAGGCGAGGAGGAACACTGAAGCTTTCTTT,CASSRGQARRNTEAFF
NA,NA,TRBJ1-5,TRBV12-5,13,TGTGCTAGTGGTTTGGGGGGCGACCAGCCCCAGCATTTT,CASGLGGDQPQHF
NA,NA,TRBJ2-2,TRBV7-3,12,TGTGCCAGCAGCCCTGCTCGTGGGGAGCTGTTTTTT,CASSPARGELFF
NA,NA,TRBJ1-1,TRBV15,13,TGTGCCACCAGCAGAGAGTATAACACTGAAGCTTTCTTT,CATSREYNTEAFF
NA,NA,TRBJ1-3,TRBV6-5,15,TGTGCCAGCAGTTACCTAACAGGGAGGGGAAACACCATATATTTT,CASSYLTGRGNTIYF
NA,NA,TRBJ1-4,TRBV27,16,TGTGCCAGCTTCCCCCTCGGGGAAGCAACTAATGAAAAACTGTTTTTT,CASFPLGEATNEKLFF